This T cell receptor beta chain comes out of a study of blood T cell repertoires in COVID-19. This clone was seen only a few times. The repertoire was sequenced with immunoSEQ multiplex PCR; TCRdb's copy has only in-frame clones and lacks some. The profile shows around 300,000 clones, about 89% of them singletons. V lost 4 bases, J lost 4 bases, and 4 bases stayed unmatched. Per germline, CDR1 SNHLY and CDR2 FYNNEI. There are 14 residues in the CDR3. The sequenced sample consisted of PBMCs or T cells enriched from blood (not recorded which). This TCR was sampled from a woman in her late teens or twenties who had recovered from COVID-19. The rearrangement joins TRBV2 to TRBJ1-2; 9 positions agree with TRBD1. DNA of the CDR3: TGTGCCAGCAGTGTGGGACAGGGCGCCTATGGCTACACCTTC. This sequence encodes CASSVGQGAYGYTF.